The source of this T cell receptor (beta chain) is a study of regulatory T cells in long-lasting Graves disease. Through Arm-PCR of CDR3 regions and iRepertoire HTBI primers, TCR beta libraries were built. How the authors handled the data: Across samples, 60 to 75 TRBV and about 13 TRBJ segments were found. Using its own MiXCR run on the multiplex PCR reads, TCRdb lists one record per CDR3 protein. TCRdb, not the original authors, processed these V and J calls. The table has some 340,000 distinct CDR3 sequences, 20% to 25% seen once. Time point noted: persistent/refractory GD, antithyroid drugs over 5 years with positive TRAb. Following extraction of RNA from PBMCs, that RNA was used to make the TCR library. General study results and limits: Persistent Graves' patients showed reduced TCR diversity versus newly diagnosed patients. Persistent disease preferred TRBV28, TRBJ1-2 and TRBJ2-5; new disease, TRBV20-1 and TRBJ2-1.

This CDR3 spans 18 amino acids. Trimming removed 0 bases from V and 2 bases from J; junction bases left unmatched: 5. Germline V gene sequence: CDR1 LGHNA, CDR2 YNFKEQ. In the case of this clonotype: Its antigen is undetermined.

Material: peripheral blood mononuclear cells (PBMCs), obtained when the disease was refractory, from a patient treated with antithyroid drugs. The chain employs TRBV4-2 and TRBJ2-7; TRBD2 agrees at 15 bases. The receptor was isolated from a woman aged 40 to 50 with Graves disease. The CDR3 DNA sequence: TGTGCCAGCAGCCAAGAGGTGGGACTAGCGGGAGGACCCTACGAGCAGTACTTC. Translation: CASSQEVGLAGGPYEQYF.